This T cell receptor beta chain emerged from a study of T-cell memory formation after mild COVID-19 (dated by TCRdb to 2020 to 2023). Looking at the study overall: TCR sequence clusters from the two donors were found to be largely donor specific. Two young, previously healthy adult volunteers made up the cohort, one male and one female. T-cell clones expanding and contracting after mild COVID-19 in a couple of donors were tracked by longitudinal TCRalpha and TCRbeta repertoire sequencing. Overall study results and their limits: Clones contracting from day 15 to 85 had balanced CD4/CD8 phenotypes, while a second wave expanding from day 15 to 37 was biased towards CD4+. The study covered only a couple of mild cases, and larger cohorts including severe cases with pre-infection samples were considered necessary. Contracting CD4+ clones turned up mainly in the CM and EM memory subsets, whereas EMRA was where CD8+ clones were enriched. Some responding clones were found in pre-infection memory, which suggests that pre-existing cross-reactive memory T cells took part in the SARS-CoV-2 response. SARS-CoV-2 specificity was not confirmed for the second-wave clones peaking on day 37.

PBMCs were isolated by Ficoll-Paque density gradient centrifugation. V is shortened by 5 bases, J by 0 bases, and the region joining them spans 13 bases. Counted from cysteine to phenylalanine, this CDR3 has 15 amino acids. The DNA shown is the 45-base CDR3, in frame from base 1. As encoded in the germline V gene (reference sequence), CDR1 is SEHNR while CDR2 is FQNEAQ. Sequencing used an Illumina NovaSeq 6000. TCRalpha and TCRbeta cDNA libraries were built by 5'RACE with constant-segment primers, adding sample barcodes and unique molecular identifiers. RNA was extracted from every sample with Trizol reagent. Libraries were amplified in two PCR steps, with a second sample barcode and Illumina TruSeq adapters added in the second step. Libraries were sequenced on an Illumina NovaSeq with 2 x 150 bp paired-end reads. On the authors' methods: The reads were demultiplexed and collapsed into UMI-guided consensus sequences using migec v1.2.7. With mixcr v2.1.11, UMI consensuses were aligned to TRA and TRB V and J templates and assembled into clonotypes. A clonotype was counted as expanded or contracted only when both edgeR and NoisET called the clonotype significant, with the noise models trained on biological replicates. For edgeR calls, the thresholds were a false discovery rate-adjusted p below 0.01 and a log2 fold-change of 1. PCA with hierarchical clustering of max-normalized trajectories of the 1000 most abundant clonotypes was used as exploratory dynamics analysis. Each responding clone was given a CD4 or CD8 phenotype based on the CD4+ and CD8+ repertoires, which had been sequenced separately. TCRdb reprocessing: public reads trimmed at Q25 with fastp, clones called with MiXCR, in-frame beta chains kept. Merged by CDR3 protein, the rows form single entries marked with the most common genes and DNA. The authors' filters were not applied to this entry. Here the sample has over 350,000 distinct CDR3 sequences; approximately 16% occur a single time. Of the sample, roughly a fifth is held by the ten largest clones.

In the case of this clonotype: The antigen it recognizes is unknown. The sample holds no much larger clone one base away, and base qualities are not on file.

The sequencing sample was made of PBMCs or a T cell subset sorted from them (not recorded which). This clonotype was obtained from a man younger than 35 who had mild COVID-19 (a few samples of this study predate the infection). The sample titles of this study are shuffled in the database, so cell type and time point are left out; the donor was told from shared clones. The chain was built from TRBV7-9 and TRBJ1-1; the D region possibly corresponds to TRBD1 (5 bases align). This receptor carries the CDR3 CASSPVGGLNTEAFF. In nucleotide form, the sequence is TGTGCCAGCAGCCCGGTGGGGGGGTTGAACACTGAAGCTTTCTTT.